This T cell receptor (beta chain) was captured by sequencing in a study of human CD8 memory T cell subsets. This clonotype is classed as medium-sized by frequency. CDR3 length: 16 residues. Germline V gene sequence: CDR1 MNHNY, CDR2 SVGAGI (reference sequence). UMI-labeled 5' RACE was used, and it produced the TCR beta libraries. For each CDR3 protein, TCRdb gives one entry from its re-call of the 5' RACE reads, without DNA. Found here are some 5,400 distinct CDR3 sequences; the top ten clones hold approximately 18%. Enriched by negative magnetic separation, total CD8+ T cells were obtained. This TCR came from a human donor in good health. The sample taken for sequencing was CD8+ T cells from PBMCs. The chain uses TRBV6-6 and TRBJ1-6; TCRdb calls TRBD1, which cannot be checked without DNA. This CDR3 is CASSDRDRDYNSPLHF.